This TCR beta chain emerged from a study of T-cell memory formation after mild COVID-19. Study details: Largely donor-specific sequence clusters came from a couple of donors. Broader study findings: A subset of responding clones appeared in pre-infection memory, suggesting cross-reactive memory joined.

The V end lost 0 bases, the J end lost 0 bases, and 7 bases lay between the germline ends. The CDR3 loop spans 15 amino acids. The germline gives CDR1 MNHNY, CDR2 SVGAGI (reference sequence). This clonotype was observed many times. Its antigen is unknown. TCRdb re-analysed the 5' RACE reads in MiXCR, keeping a single row per CDR3 protein. The sample records approximately 230,000 distinct CDR3 sequences, 15% to 20% being singletons. Specimen: PBMCs or a T cell subset sorted from them (not recorded which). The genes are TRBV6-6 and TRBJ2-3; tentatively, D is TRBD1 (5 bases). The receptor comes from a young man who had mild COVID-19 (a few samples of this study predate the infection). Cell type and time point are not known. The CDR3 loop reads CASSYSSGSTDTQYF. CDR3 in DNA: TGTGCCAGCAGTTACTCGTCAGGGAGCACAGATACGCAGTATTTT.